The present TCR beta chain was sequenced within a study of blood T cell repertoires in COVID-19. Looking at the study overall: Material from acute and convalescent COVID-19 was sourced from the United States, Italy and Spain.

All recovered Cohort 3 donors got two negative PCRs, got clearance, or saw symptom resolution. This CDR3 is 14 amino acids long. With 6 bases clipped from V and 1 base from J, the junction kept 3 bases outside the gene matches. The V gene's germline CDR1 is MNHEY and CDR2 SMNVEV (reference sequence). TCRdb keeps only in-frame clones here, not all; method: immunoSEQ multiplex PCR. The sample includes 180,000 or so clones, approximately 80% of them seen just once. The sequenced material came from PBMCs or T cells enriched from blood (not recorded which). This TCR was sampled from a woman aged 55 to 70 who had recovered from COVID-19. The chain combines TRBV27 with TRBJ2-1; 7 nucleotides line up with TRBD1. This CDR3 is CASSVQGSYNEQFF. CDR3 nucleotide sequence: TGTGCCAGCAGCGTACAGGGGTCCTACAATGAGCAGTTCTTC.